The clone carrying this T cell receptor (beta chain) came up once. These data belong to a study of blood T cell repertoires in COVID-19. The Seattle patients, enrolled during active infection, were followed longitudinally. V was clipped by 5 bases and J by 2 bases, with 16 bases between them. The germline CDR1 and CDR2 sequences are MDHEN and SYDVKM. The length of the CDR3 is 16 residues. As handled by the study authors: Nucleated cell counts were estimated from reference gene primer amplification. The protocol was immunoSEQ multiplex PCR, while the TCRdb copy is restricted to in-frame clones and leaves out a portion. V, J and clone size were drawn from that table, and D and trimming were deduced from the DNA. Of some 100,000 clones listed, approximately 86% are singletons.

Sequenced material: peripheral blood. This chain uses TRBV28 with TRBJ2-1, with a possible D match to TRBD1 (5 bases). This receptor was identified in a man aged 50-59 years with COVID-19, enrolled during active disease. In DNA, the CDR3 is TGTGCCAGCAGTCCCCCTCCAGGGTCGCCCTACAATGAGCAGTTCTTC. It is translated as CASSPPPGSPYNEQFF.